This passage covers 31 T cell receptor beta chains from one sample sequenced in a study of somatic mutations in cytotoxic T cells in rheumatoid arthritis. Sequencing was performed with immunoSEQ multiplex PCR; in TCRdb, only in-frame clones are kept and a portion is missing. The repertoire consists of around 23,000 clones, with approximately 73% occurring once and the leading ten covering approximately 10%. The specimen sequenced was CD8+ T cells sorted from blood. The receptor source for this set is a woman between 18 and 30 years old in good health.

The rearrangement joins TRBV12-5 to TRBJ2-7, with D maybe TRBD2 (5 bases). Deletions cut 3 bases from V and 6 bases from J, with 12 bases between. The CDR3 is 13 residues long. Germline CDR1 reads LGHNT; CDR2 reads FRNRAP. The CDR3 DNA follows: TGTGCTAGTGGTTTAGGAATCGAGGGCGAGCAGTACTTC. Translation: CASGLGIEGEQYF.

This chain links TRBV5-1 with TRBJ2-7; D is unresolved. The germline gives CDR1 SGHRS, CDR2 YFSETQ. V was pared by 1 base and J by 6 bases, with 20 bases between. The CDR3 totals 16 residues. In DNA, the CDR3 is TGCGCCAGCAGCTTGAGTGGCTCCAGGTTCGCCTCCGAGCAGTACTTC. Encoded protein: CASSLSGSRFASEQYF.

This chain links TRBV19 with TRBJ2-7; 9 nucleotides align to TRBD1. The germline V gene encodes CDR1 LNHDA and CDR2 SQIVND (reference sequence). Trimming cost V 9 bases and J 2 bases; bases outside gene matches: 8. The CDR3 consists of 14 residues. CDR3 in amino acids: CASSFGQGTYEQYF. For the CDR3, the DNA is TGTGCCAGCTCCTTTGGACAGGGGACCTACGAGCAGTACTTC.

The gene calls are TRBV27 and TRBJ2-3, with no clear D. The CDR3 is 14 residues long. The V end was cut by 5 bases, the J end by 6 bases, with 15 bases between. Germline CDR1 is MNHEY and CDR2 is SMNVEV (reference sequence). The CDR3 spells CASSPKDGLDTQYF. CDR3 DNA sequence: TGTGCCAGCAGTCCCAAGGACGGGTTGGATACGCAGTATTTT.

The table lists this clone with a few counts. This sequence joins TRBV27 and TRBJ1-2; 7 nucleotides line up with TRBD1. Germline CDR1 is MNHEY and CDR2 is SMNVEV (reference sequence). This CDR3 has 13 residues. V shed 10 bases and J 4 bases; nucleotides not matched to a gene: 9. The CDR3 region has the DNA TGTGCCACCAGACAGGGTGGGGCCTATGGCTACACCTTC. Translating gives CATRQGGAYGYTF.

This clone appeared once. The V call is TRBV7-9, the J call TRBJ2-7, with D tentatively TRBD1 (6 bases). CDR3 size: 13 residues. From germline, CDR1 is SEHNR and CDR2 FQNEAQ (reference sequence). V was cut by 5 bases and J by 6 bases, with 14 bases left in between. For the CDR3, the DNA is TGTGCCAGCAGCCCGGGACATAGCATCGAGCAGTACGTC. As protein: CASSPGHSIEQYV.

The chain employs TRBV19 and TRBJ1-1; D unresolved. Germline V CDR1 and CDR2: LNHDA, SQIVND (reference sequence). This CDR3 has 12 residues. V dropped 6 bases and J dropped 6 bases, with 11 bases sitting between them. The CDR3 region has the DNA TGTGCCAGTAGAGACGGGTACGCTGAAGCTTTCTTT. This codes for CASRDGYAEAFF.

This chain uses TRBV28 with TRBJ1-1; D is perhaps TRBD1 (6 bases). Trimming removed 2 bases from V and 5 bases from J, with 9 bases in between. The CDR3 runs 13 residues. Germline V CDR1 and CDR2: MDHEN, SYDVKM. In nucleotides, the CDR3 is TGTGCCAGCAGTTTAACAGGGCAAACTGAAGCTTTCTTT. Residues: CASSLTGQTEAFF.

This clone was recorded once. V usage is TRBV7-3 and J usage is TRBJ1-6, with unresolved D. The CDR3 contains 14 residues. Germline V gene lookup returns CDR1 SGHTA and CDR2 FQGTGA. Trimming removed 1 base at V and 3 bases at J, with 4 bases between. The CDR3 region is CASSLNGYNSPLHF. The CDR3, as DNA: TGTGCCAGCAGCTTAAACGGCTATAATTCACCCCTCCACTTT.

The chain joins TRBV27 to TRBJ2-1; the match to TRBD2 covers 8 bases. The CDR3 totals 15 residues. From germline, CDR1 is MNHEY and CDR2 SMNVEV (reference sequence). With V trimmed by 5 bases and J by 4 bases, 7 bases remained unmatched. This CDR3 is CASSPWSGGYNEQFF. The CDR3, as DNA: TGTGCCAGCAGTCCGTGGAGCGGGGGATACAATGAGCAGTTCTTC.

The V call is TRBV7-9, the J call TRBJ2-2, with D perhaps TRBD1 (6 bases). CDR3 length: 13 amino acids. Germline V CDR1 and CDR2: SEHNR, FQNEAQ (reference sequence). The V gene lost 5 bases and the J gene lost 5 bases, with 9 bases spanning the gap. This CDR3 is CASSPGETGELFF. Written as DNA, the CDR3 is TGTGCCAGCAGCCCAGGGGAAACCGGGGAGCTGTTTTTT.

This sequence joins TRBV28 and TRBJ1-2, with a weak D call TRBD1 (6 bases). Germline CDR1 MDHEN, CDR2 SYDVKM. CDR3 length: 13 amino acids. V lost 8 bases, J lost 4 bases, and 14 bases lay in between. CDR3 sequence: CASAKGVSYGYTF. The CDR3 DNA is TGTGCCAGCGCCAAGGGGGTGTCCTATGGCTACACCTTC.

The chain recombines TRBV27 with TRBJ2-1, with D possibly matching TRBD2 (5 bases). The CDR3 runs to 14 residues. Per germline, CDR1 MNHEY and CDR2 SMNVEV (reference sequence). The V end was cut by 3 bases, the J end by 7 bases, with 13 bases between. The CDR3 bases are TGTGCCAGCAGTTTCTTGGACCCGGGGAATGAGCAGTTCTTC. Translated: CASSFLDPGNEQFF.

The sample holds one count of this clone. V gene TRBV4-2 combines with J gene TRBJ2-5; D perhaps matches TRBD2 (5 bases). The length of the CDR3 is 13 residues. The V end was cut by 3 bases, the J end by 3 bases, with 8 bases between. Germline values: CDR1 LGHNA, CDR2 YNFKEQ. The DNA of the CDR3 is TGTGCCAGCAGCCAGGGGAGAGAAGAGACCCAGTACTTC. Its protein product is CASSQGREETQYF.

The rearrangement joins TRBV5-4 to TRBJ2-1, with D maybe TRBD1 (6 bases). The V and J ends lost 5 bases and 8 bases respectively, with 14 bases between them. The CDR3 runs to 13 residues. CDR1 SGHNT and CDR2 YYREEE come from the germline V gene (reference sequence). The CDR3, as DNA: TGTGCCAGCAGACCCCAGGGGTTCGATGAGCAGTTCTTC. Translation: CASRPQGFDEQFF.

This clone was counted between two and nine times. The V call is TRBV27, the J call TRBJ2-7; the D gene is possibly TRBD2 (6 bases). Germline-derived CDR1 and CDR2 are MNHEY and SMNVEV (reference sequence). V lost 3 bases to trimming and J lost 2 bases, with 17 bases between them. There are 16 residues in the CDR3. In DNA form, the CDR3 reads TGTGCCAGCAGTTTGGGTCCCCCTAGCGCAACCTACGAGCAGTACTTC. Residues: CASSLGPPSATYEQYF.

This clone was observed a few times. This rearrangement joins TRBV6-6 to TRBJ1-1; D remains unclear. This CDR3 region has 14 residues. From germline, CDR1 is MNHNY and CDR2 SVGAGI (reference sequence). V dropped 6 bases and J dropped 5 bases, with 16 bases sitting between them. CDR3 protein: CASSLTIETTEAFF. Here the CDR3 DNA reads TGTGCCAGCAGCCTTACTATCGAGACAACTGAAGCTTTCTTT.

V is TRBV5-1 and J is TRBJ2-2; D may be TRBD1 or TRBD2 (5 bases each). The V end lost 0 bases, the J end lost 0 bases, and 12 bases lay between the germline ends. This CDR3 has 17 amino acids. Germline CDR1 reads SGHRS; CDR2 reads YFSETQ. CDR3 protein: CASSLDEGPANTGELFF. Here the CDR3 DNA reads TGCGCCAGCAGCTTGGACGAGGGACCCGCGAACACCGGGGAGCTGTTTTTT.

The chain combines TRBV28 with TRBJ2-1, with D unresolved. Germline CDR1 reads MDHEN; CDR2 reads SYDVKM. The CDR3 has 17 amino acids. The ends were cut back, 7 bases at V and 3 bases at J, with 22 bases in the middle. The CDR3 spells CASTHKPRSGNYNEQFF. DNA for the CDR3: TGTGCCAGCACCCACAAACCTCGATCTGGGAACTACAATGAGCAGTTCTTC.

The rearrangement joins TRBV6-1 to TRBJ2-6, with a possible D match to TRBD1 (7 bases). Trimming stripped 3 bases from V and 5 bases from J, with 14 bases between. The germline V gene has CDR1 MNHNS and CDR2 SASEGT. This CDR3 has 16 residues. The chain's CDR3 is CASSERTGGRANVLTF. CDR3 in DNA: TGTGCCAGCAGTGAGCGGACAGGCGGGAGGGCCAACGTCCTGACTTTC.

This chain uses TRBV13 with TRBJ1-1; D might be TRBD1 (5 bases). Per the germline V gene, CDR1 is PRHDT and CDR2 is FYEKMQ (reference sequence). This CDR3 has 14 residues. Trimming removed 5 bases at V and 0 bases at J, with 10 bases between. DNA for the CDR3: TGTGCCAGCAGCGCCGGGACGGTGAACACTGAAGCTTTCTTT. It translates to CASSAGTVNTEAFF.

This rearrangement joins TRBV4-1 to TRBJ2-7, with 7 nucleotides matching TRBD2. Trimming took 1 base from V and 7 from J; bases not matched to a gene: 4. This CDR3 spans 13 amino acids. Germline CDR1 MGHRA, CDR2 YSYEKL. CDR3: CASSQGGGGEQYF. CDR3 coding DNA: TGCGCCAGCAGCCAAGGGGGGGGAGGGGAGCAGTACTTC.

This chain links TRBV5-6 with TRBJ1-1, with D hard to call. The CDR3 is 12 residues long. V was shortened by 1 base and J by 5 bases, with 6 bases between the two germline ends. Germline values: CDR1 SGHDT, CDR2 YYEEEE. The CDR3 region has the DNA TGTGCCAGCAGCTTGTCCGTAACTGAAGCTTTCTTT. It encodes CASSLSVTEAFF.

The chain joins TRBV6-5 to TRBJ2-7; 7 nucleotides line up with TRBD1. J was trimmed by 2 bases and V by 0 bases; bases with no gene match: 4. Per germline, CDR1 MNHEY and CDR2 SVGAGI. The CDR3 length is 15 residues. CDR3 nucleotide sequence: TGTGCCAGCAGTTACTCGACAGGGTTGACCTACGAGCAGTACTTC. It codes for CASSYSTGLTYEQYF.

This chain joins TRBV5-8 and TRBJ2-1; possibly TRBD1 for D (6 bases). CDR3 length: 14 amino acids. V lost 9 bases to trimming and J lost 4 bases, with 17 bases between them. Germline CDR1 and CDR2: SGHTS and YDEGEE. The CDR3 loop is CANPGVRGYNEQFF. CDR3 DNA: TGTGCCAATCCAGGGGTCCGGGGATACAATGAGCAGTTCTTC. The full variable domain, completed using reference TRBV5-8 and TRBJ2-1, is EAGVTQSPTHLIKTRGQQATLRCSPISGHTSVYWYQQALGLGLQFLLWYDEGEERNRGNFPPRFSGRQFPNYSSELNVNALELEDSALYLCANPGVRGYNEQFFGPGTRLTVL.

The chain has TRBV2 and TRBJ2-7; TRBD2 agrees at 8 bases. Per germline, CDR1 SNHLY and CDR2 FYNNEI. CDR3 length equals 15 residues. The V and J ends lost 8 bases and 0 bases, in that order; junction bases with no gene match: 9. The CDR3 DNA follows: TGTGCCAGCGGTCTAGCGGGCCCAAGCTCCTACGAGCAGTACTTC. This translates into CASGLAGPSSYEQYF.

The chain employs TRBV7-8 and TRBJ1-6; 9 nucleotides align to TRBD1. Germline CDR1 reads SGHVS; CDR2 reads FQNEAQ. The CDR3 runs 12 residues. CDR3 region: CAARTGASPLHF. The CDR3 DNA reads as TGTGCAGCCAGGACAGGGGCTTCACCCCTCCACTTT.

V usage is TRBV20-1 and J usage is TRBJ2-1; perhaps D is TRBD1 or TRBD2 (5 bases each). CDR1 DFQATT and CDR2 SNEGSKA come from the germline V gene (reference sequence). The CDR3 runs 11 residues. The V end lost 1 base, the J end lost 16 bases, and 14 bases lay between the germline ends. The CDR3: CSARGWDLFFF. For the CDR3, the DNA is TGCAGTGCTAGAGGTTGGGACCTCTTTTTCTTC.

The V call is TRBV27, the J call TRBJ2-3, with 10 bases that match TRBD2. Looked up from germline, CDR1 is MNHEY and CDR2 is SMNVEV (reference sequence). The CDR3 extends over 18 amino acids. Trimming at V came to 5 bases and at J to 1 base, leaving 12 bases not matched to a gene. The CDR3 sequence: CASSPGASGSKGTDTQYF. The CDR3 DNA follows: TGTGCCAGCAGTCCCGGGGCTAGCGGGAGCAAGGGCACAGATACGCAGTATTTT.

The rearrangement uses TRBV27 and TRBJ2-1; possible D gene TRBD2, 5 bases. Trimming removed 4 bases at V and 4 bases at J, with 11 bases between. Germline CDR1 is MNHEY and CDR2 is SMNVEV (reference sequence). The CDR3 covers 14 residues. CDR3 DNA: TGTGCCAGCAGTTCAGGAGGAGCGTACAATGAGCAGTTCTTC. Encoded protein: CASSSGGAYNEQFF.

This chain uses TRBV15 with TRBJ1-4; D unresolved. Germline loops: CDR1 LNHNV, CDR2 YYDKDF (reference sequence). CDR3 size: 12 residues. V was pared by 4 bases and J by 7 bases, with 7 bases between. CDR3 loop: CATSTPGEKLFF. DNA for the CDR3: TGTGCCACCAGCACCCCTGGTGAAAAACTGTTTTTT.